These T cell receptor beta chains were read from a single sample in a study of PD-1 blockade in classical Hodgkin lymphoma. Generated by immunoSEQ multiplex PCR, the TCRdb table keeps only in-frame clones and is missing some. The profile shows 10,000 to 15,000 clones, under 85% of them singletons. Here the sequenced sample was CD8+ T cells from blood, taken at baseline. These receptors were taken from a human donor with classical Hodgkin lymphoma. CDR3s include the opening cysteine and the closing phenylalanine or tryptophan. D genes are given only for firm matches. Rows give clone size only sometimes, using once, few, many, or a class for an expanded clone.

>14|medium-sized|TRBJ1-4|TRBV6-5|-
CASKVGYGNEKLFF
TGTGCCAGCAAAGTGGGATACGGGAATGAAAAACTGTTTTTT
>10|-|TRBJ2-3|TRBV6-6|-
CASKSDTQYF
TGTGCCAGCAAATCAGATACGCAGTATTTT
>15|-|TRBJ2-7|TRBV6-1|-
CASSSWPGGAYEQYF
TGTGCCAGCAGCTCATGGCCGGGGGGCGCCTACGAGCAGTACTTC
>13|few|TRBJ1-1|TRBV5-5|TRBD1
CASSDQGDTEAFF
TGTGCCAGCAGCGATCAGGGGGACACTGAAGCTTTCTTT
>15|-|TRBJ1-2|TRBV7-9|TRBD1
CASSPGTGSKYGYTF
TGTGCCAGCAGCCCCGGGACAGGGTCTAAGTATGGCTACACCTTC
>15|once|TRBJ1-6|TRBV4-2|-
CASSPWTVPGSPLHF
TGTGCCAGCAGCCCCTGGACGGTGCCAGGGTCACCCCTCCACTTT
>13|-|TRBJ1-1|TRBV10-1|-
CASSAMATTEAFF
TGCGCCAGCAGTGCCATGGCGACCACTGAAGCTTTCTTT
>17|-|TRBJ1-2|TRBV19|TRBD1
CASSHLLSGTGGRGYTF
TGTGCCAGTAGCCACCTCCTATCTGGGACAGGGGGCAGGGGCTACACCTTC
>14|-|TRBJ2-7|TRBV30|-
CAWSVRVRGHEQYF
TGTGCCTGGAGTGTACGCGTCCGGGGCCACGAGCAGTACTTC
>13|-|TRBJ2-7|TRBV30|TRBD2
CALGITGGYEQYF
TGTGCCTTGGGGATAACGGGGGGGTACGAGCAGTACTTC
>14|-|TRBJ2-1|TRBV27|-
CASSFGGGPSEQFF
TGTGCCAGCAGTTTTGGGGGGGGGCCTAGTGAGCAGTTCTTC
>15|-|TRBJ1-1|TRBV5-1|-
CASSLGQAMNTEAFF
TGCGCCAGCAGCTTGGGACAAGCGATGAACACTGAAGCTTTCTTT